The 24 T cell receptor beta chains below all came from one sample that was sequenced in a study of identical twins. TCRdb reprocessed the 5' RACE reads via MiXCR and lists one record per CDR3 protein. Of fewer than 900,000 distinct CDR3 sequences in the sample, roughly 20% were seen once. These data also featured in a second study, about T cells expressing NK-cell markers.

The specimen sequenced was PBMCs. The receptors shown here come from a young woman in good health.

This clonotype was seen repeatedly, ten times or more. V is TRBV29-1 and J is TRBJ2-3; D is unresolved. V lost 7 bases, J lost 4 bases, and 9 bases lay in between. CDR1 is SQVTM and CDR2 is ANQGSEA in the germline V gene. The CDR3 consists of 11 residues. In DNA, the CDR3 is TGCAGCGAACTGAACGCAGATACGCAGTATTTT. Protein sequence: CSELNADTQYF.

V usage is TRBV12-3 or TRBV12-4 and J usage is TRBJ2-1, with D unclear. The V gene lost 3 bases and the J gene lost 9 bases, with 12 bases spanning the gap. CDR3 length equals 13 residues. For the CDR3, the DNA is TGTGCCAGCAGTTTCCCCAGGTTGGGTGAGCAGTTCTTC. Translated, it gives CASSFPRLGEQFF.

This chain links TRBV29-1 with TRBJ2-1, with D unclear. Deletions cut 6 bases from V and 0 bases from J, with 6 bases between. CDR3 size: 12 residues. Germline V gives CDR1 SQVTM, CDR2 ANQGSEA. CDR3 region: CSVVSSYNEQFF. Written as DNA, the CDR3 is TGCAGCGTAGTGAGCTCCTACAATGAGCAGTTCTTC.

CDR3 nucleotide sequence: TGTGCCAGCAGTTACTCGCCCGGGGGGGATTTCTACAATGAGCAGTTCTTC. Translating it yields CASSYSPGGDFYNEQFF. This chain links TRBV6-5 with TRBJ2-1, with 8 nucleotides matching TRBD2. The CDR3 contains 17 residues. Germline V gene lookup returns CDR1 MNHEY and CDR2 SVGAGI. V trimming: 0 bases; J trimming: 3 bases; junction bases outside the gene matches: 7.

This clonotype was counted between two and nine times. The gene calls are TRBV4-3 and TRBJ2-7; no definite D call. This CDR3 has 16 residues. V lost 5 bases and J 3 bases, leaving 20 bases between the germline ends. Germline CDR1 LGHNA, CDR2 YSLEER. CDR3 amino acids: CASSLNYLDRYYEQYF. The CDR3 coding sequence is TGCGCCAGCAGCTTGAACTACCTGGACCGCTACTACGAGCAGTACTTC.

This clonotype came up many times. The rearrangement joins TRBV29-1 to TRBJ2-4; D not resolved. The CDR3 totals 12 residues. Trimming cost V 8 bases and J 9 bases, with 17 bases left between them. CDR1 is SQVTM, CDR2 ANQGSEA, per germline. The DNA of the CDR3 is TGCAGCACCGGACCCTCCTCGGGCATTCAGTACTTC. This encodes CSTGPSSGIQYF.

With respect to this clonotype: A much larger clone lies one base from this, so it may be a read error. The chain employs TRBV10-3 and TRBJ2-3; D perhaps matches TRBD2 (5 bases). Trimming left V 5 bases short and J 1 base short, with 13 bases between. Germline-derived CDR1 and CDR2 are ENHRY and SYGVKD. The CDR3 is 15 residues long. The CDR3 DNA reads TGTGCCATCAGTCCAAGCAGCGGCGGCACAGATACGCAGTATTTT. Amino acids: CAISPSSGGTDTQYF.

The chain uses TRBV10-3 and TRBJ2-3, with a tentative D call TRBD2 (6 bases). V lost 6 bases, J lost 4 bases, and 11 bases lay in between. This CDR3 has 13 residues. CDR1 and CDR2 (germline): ENHRY, SYGVKD. The chain's CDR3 is CAISRLGSDTQYF. The CDR3 region has the DNA TGTGCCATCAGCCGACTAGGATCAGATACGCAGTATTTT.

The CDR3 is CASSTATAGNEQFF. CDR3 nucleotide sequence: TGTGCCAGCAGCACCGCCACGGCGGGGAATGAGCAGTTCTTC. The rearrangement uses TRBV7-3 and TRBJ2-1; tentatively, D is TRBD2 (6 bases). The V end lost 5 bases, the J end lost 7 bases, and 15 bases lay between the germline ends. From germline, CDR1 is SGHTA and CDR2 FQGTGA. The CDR3 is made up of 14 amino acids.

This clonotype was counted ten times or more. The chain employs TRBV12-3 or TRBV12-4 and TRBJ2-7; TRBD2 matches at 8 bases. This CDR3 spans 15 amino acids. V shed 2 bases, J shed 7 bases, and the junction held 10 bases outside the gene matches. The CDR3 loop is CASSLLGAGVGEQYF. The CDR3 DNA reads TGTGCCAGCAGTTTATTAGGAGCGGGAGTAGGTGAGCAGTACTTC.

This clonotype was observed a few times. The chain combines TRBV9 with TRBJ1-3; D unresolved. CDR1 is SGDLS and CDR2 is YYNGEE in the germline V gene. The CDR3 runs 17 residues. V gave up 0 bases and J gave up 0 bases, with 13 bases separating them. The CDR3 nucleotides read TGTGCCAGCAGCGTAGGTCAGGACCTTAACTCTGGAAACACCATATATTTT. This sequence encodes CASSVGQDLNSGNTIYF.

The chain uses TRBV12-3 or TRBV12-4 and TRBJ2-3; 7 nucleotides match TRBD2. The CDR3 runs 13 residues. Trimming cost V 7 bases and J 7 bases; bases outside gene matches: 8. As DNA, the CDR3 is TGTGCCAGCAACTTGAGCGGGGAGAATACGCAGTATTTT. Amino acid sequence: CASNLSGENTQYF.

Ten or more counts support this clonotype. Here the CDR3 DNA reads TGTGCCAGCAGATCCGACAGGCCCTGGCACAATGAGCAGTTCTTC. It codes for CASRSDRPWHNEQFF. This chain connects TRBV12-3 or TRBV12-4 to TRBJ2-1; weak D call: TRBD1 (6 bases). Trimming stripped 6 bases from V and 5 bases from J, with 17 bases between. The CDR3 is made up of 15 amino acids.

This clonotype was picked up many times. The chain links TRBV10-3 to TRBJ2-5; 8 bases agree with TRBD1. This CDR3 has 15 amino acids. V gave up 5 bases and J gave up 7 bases; unmatched junction bases: 12. The V gene's germline CDR1 is ENHRY and CDR2 SYGVKD. CDR3 DNA sequence: TGTGCCATCAGTTTTACCCTACAGGGGGAAGGGACCCAGTACTTC. It yields the protein CAISFTLQGEGTQYF.

J is TRBJ2-1 and V is TRBV12-3 or TRBV12-4; the D gene is possibly TRBD2 (6 bases). This CDR3 contains 14 residues. V lost 3 bases, J lost 5 bases, and 11 bases lay in between. CDR3 sequence: CASSFRRADNEQFF. As DNA, the CDR3 is TGTGCCAGCAGTTTCAGGAGGGCCGACAATGAGCAGTTCTTC.

This clonotype has only a few counts. The rearrangement joins TRBV10-3 to TRBJ2-3, with 10 bases that match TRBD1. V shed 4 bases, J shed 2 bases, and the junction held 6 bases outside the gene matches. CDR1 ENHRY and CDR2 SYGVKD come from the germline V gene. The CDR3 runs to 16 residues. CDR3 nucleotide sequence: TGTGCCATCAGTGGTTCCGGGACAGGGGACACAGATACGCAGTATTTT. Amino acid sequence: CAISGSGTGDTDTQYF.

This clonotype has a handful of counts. The chain links TRBV9 to TRBJ1-6; tentatively, D is TRBD1 (6 bases). Deletions cut 3 bases from V and 7 bases from J, with 11 bases between. CDR1 and CDR2 from the germline V gene are SGDLS and YYNGEE. CDR3 length: 14 residues. CDR3 amino acids: CASSAATGNSPLHF. The CDR3 DNA follows: TGTGCCAGCAGCGCAGCAACAGGGAATTCACCCCTCCACTTT.

The CDR3 protein is CSVEGPSETQYF. The DNA of the CDR3 is TGCAGCGTTGAAGGGCCGTCGGAGACCCAGTACTTC. This chain uses TRBV29-1 with TRBJ2-5; D ambiguous. V shed 1 base and J shed 5 bases, with 8 bases lying between them. The CDR3 is 12 amino acids. CDR1 SQVTM and CDR2 ANQGSEA come from the germline V gene.

This clonotype occurred many times. The rearrangement uses TRBV10-2 and TRBJ2-1, with 12 bases matching TRBD2. The CDR3 spans 16 residues. Germline values: CDR1 WSHSY, CDR2 SAAADI. The ends lost 2 bases at V and 10 bases at J; junction bases unmatched: 9. CDR3 in DNA: TGCGCCAGCAGTGAGCACTCTAGCGGGGGGGCGGGGGAGCAGTTCTTC. It translates to CASSEHSSGGAGEQFF.

The chain links TRBV7-6 to TRBJ2-7; 10 bases match TRBD1. V dropped 1 base and J dropped 3; count of bases not matched to a gene: 3. CDR1 is SGHVS and CDR2 is FNYEAQ in the germline V gene. This CDR3 comprises 15 residues. In nucleotides, the CDR3 is TGTGCCAGCAGCTTAGTGGGGACAGGGGACTACGAGCAGTACTTC. Protein sequence: CASSLVGTGDYEQYF.

This chain links TRBV6-2 or TRBV6-3 with TRBJ2-7; no firm D call. The CDR3 has 12 residues. Per the germline V gene, CDR1 is MNHEY and CDR2 is SVGEGT. Trimming removed 7 bases at V and 0 bases at J, with 7 bases between. CDR3 protein: CASIASSYEQYF. DNA for the CDR3: TGTGCCAGCATAGCCTCCTCCTACGAGCAGTACTTC.

This rearrangement joins TRBV10-3 to TRBJ2-1; no clear D. Germline V lookup: CDR1 ENHRY, CDR2 SYGVKD. The CDR3 is made up of 11 amino acids. Deletions cut 4 bases from V and 6 bases from J, with 4 bases between. The CDR3 nucleotides read TGTGCCATCAGTGTCCGCAATGAGCAGTTCTTC. It encodes CAISVRNEQFF.

This clonotype has a handful of counts. This chain uses TRBV10-3 with TRBJ2-7; TRBD2 is a possible D gene (5 bases). V lost 7 bases, J lost 2 bases, and 12 bases lay in between. Germline loops: CDR1 ENHRY, CDR2 SYGVKD. CDR3 length: 13 residues. The DNA of the CDR3 is TGTGCCATCATGCGGACTTCTCCCTACGAGCAGTACTTC. Its translation: CAIMRTSPYEQYF.

This chain links TRBV4-3 with TRBJ2-3; D is perhaps TRBD2 (6 bases). Germline V gene data show CDR1 as LGHNA and CDR2 as YSLEER. The CDR3 runs to 17 residues. The ends were cut back, 4 bases at V and 2 bases at J, with 19 bases in the middle. CDR3 bases: TGCGCCAGCAGCCGAGGCTTAGCGGAGAAAGTCACAGATACGCAGTATTTT. Translation gives CASSRGLAEKVTDTQYF.